Listed here are 15 T cell receptor beta chains from one sample, sequenced in a study of Tregs in tolerant kidney transplant recipients. The assay was immunoSEQ multiplex PCR, and TCRdb's table has in-frame clones only and misses some. Of just under 65,000 clones listed, less than 98% are singletons. This specimen was Tregs from blood, taken before the transplant. These receptors were collected from a human donor who received a combined kidney and bone marrow transplant.

The V and J genes are TRBV19 and TRBJ1-2; D is unclear. The CDR3 contains 13 residues. Germline CDR1 and CDR2: LNHDA and SQIVND (reference sequence). The V end lost 5 bases, the J end lost 2 bases, and 9 bases lay between the germline ends. DNA for the CDR3: TGTGCCAGTAGTTCCGACACAAACTATGGCTACACCTTC. Protein product: CASSSDTNYGYTF.

The chain combines TRBV5-1 with TRBJ2-7, with D possibly being TRBD1 (5 bases). This CDR3 has 13 residues. The germline gives CDR1 SGHRS, CDR2 YFSETQ. V was pared by 3 bases and J by 2 bases, with 9 bases between. The CDR3 sequence: CASSSTVAYEQYF. The DNA of the CDR3 is TGCGCCAGCAGCTCGACAGTAGCCTACGAGCAGTACTTC. Looking up the rest from reference TRBV5-1 and TRBJ2-7 gives the full variable domain: KAGVTQTPRYLIKTRGQQVTLSCSPISGHRSVSWYQQTPGQGLQFLFEYFSETQRNKGNFPGRFSGRQFSNSRSEMNVSTLELGDSALYLCASSSTVAYEQYFGPGTRLTVT.

The J gene is TRBJ1-5, the V gene TRBV30; 11 bases match TRBD1. The CDR3 runs to 16 residues. From germline, CDR1 is GTSNPN and CDR2 SVGIG (reference sequence). The V segment lost 3 bases and the J segment 4 bases; nucleotides outside the gene matches: 8. In DNA, the CDR3 is TGTGCCTGGAGAGCCTCGGGACAGGGGGTAAATCAGCCCCAGCATTTT. Translated: CAWRASGQGVNQPQHF.

The chain is built from TRBV6-5 and TRBJ1-5; D perhaps matches TRBD1 (6 bases). Germline V gene data show CDR1 as MNHEY and CDR2 as SVGAGI. CDR3 length: 12 residues. Trimming took off 7 bases at V and 6 bases at J, with 10 bases between the two ends. CDR3 DNA: TGTGCCAGCAAAACAGGGTTTCAGCCCCAGCATTTT. Its translation is CASKTGFQPQHF.

The rearrangement joins TRBV4-2 to TRBJ1-5; D perhaps matches TRBD1 (6 bases). Trimming stripped 4 bases from V and 5 bases from J, with 12 bases between. Germline V gives CDR1 LGHNA, CDR2 YNFKEQ. There are 14 residues in the CDR3. CDR3 DNA: TGTGCCAGCAGCCCGATCCGGACAGATCAGCCCCAGCATTTT. It encodes CASSPIRTDQPQHF.

The chain uses TRBV27 and TRBJ2-3; 7 nucleotides match TRBD1. V was pared by 2 bases and J by 6 bases, with 2 bases of the junction left unmatched. CDR3 size: 13 residues. CDR1 is MNHEY and CDR2 is SMNVEV in the germline V gene (reference sequence). The CDR3 sequence: CASSLSRGDTQYF. CDR3 in DNA: TGTGCCAGCAGTTTAAGCAGGGGGGATACGCAGTATTTT.

The gene calls are TRBV30 and TRBJ2-7, with 8 bases aligning to TRBD2. V was clipped by 5 bases and J by 5 bases; unmatched bases: 20. In germline, CDR1 is GTSNPN, CDR2 SVGIG (reference sequence). The CDR3 consists of 17 residues. The CDR3 spells CAWPLWVAGNPRNEQYF. The CDR3 DNA follows: TGTGCCTGGCCACTCTGGGTAGCGGGGAATCCTCGGAACGAGCAGTACTTC.

The chain carries TRBV7-8 and TRBJ1-2, with D possibly being TRBD1 (6 bases). V was clipped by 5 bases and J by 12 bases, with 19 bases between them. The CDR3 is made up of 13 amino acids. Per the germline V gene, CDR1 is SGHVS and CDR2 is FQNEAQ. The DNA of the CDR3 is TGTGCCAGCAGCCCTACAGGGTTTGAGGCCGACACCTTC. Translation gives CASSPTGFEADTF.

The J gene is TRBJ2-3, the V gene TRBV30, with TRBD2 matching over 9 bases. V lost 4 bases and J lost 6; bases outside the gene matches: 8. Germline CDR1 and CDR2: GTSNPN and SVGIG (reference sequence). The CDR3 length is 14 residues. The CDR3 sequence is CAWKGLAGTDTQYF. Written as DNA, the CDR3 is TGTGCCTGGAAGGGGCTAGCGGGGACGGATACGCAGTATTTT.

The chain recombines TRBV15 with TRBJ1-2; 10 bases map to TRBD1. The junction had 9 bases not matched to a gene; V was cut back by 5 bases and J by 6 bases. Germline V gives CDR1 LNHNV, CDR2 YYDKDF (reference sequence). The CDR3 has 15 amino acids. The CDR3 reads CATSPTLGQGHGYTF. The CDR3 DNA sequence: TGTGCCACCAGCCCTACTCTGGGACAGGGGCATGGCTACACCTTC.

The genes are TRBV23-1 and TRBJ1-5; 8 positions match TRBD1. TRBV23-1 is recorded as an ORF, its role being uncertain. The CDR3 covers 17 residues. Trimming removed 7 bases from V and 0 bases from J; junction bases left unmatched: 11. The CDR3 nucleotides read TGCGCCAGCACTCTGAGGGGACAGGAGAATAGCAATCAGCCCCAGCATTTT. Amino acids: CASTLRGQENSNQPQHF.

The CDR3 DNA is TGTGCCAGCAGCTTCCCGGGACAGGGTAATGAAAAACTGTTTTTT. Its translation: CASSFPGQGNEKLFF. The chain joins TRBV5-6 to TRBJ1-4; TRBD1 matches at 9 bases. Trimming cost V 2 bases and J 4 bases; bases outside gene matches: 3. Germline V gene sequence: CDR1 SGHDT, CDR2 YYEEEE. This CDR3 region has 15 residues.

This chain connects TRBV7-9 to TRBJ1-1; D uncertain. The CDR3 loop spans 13 amino acids. The V gene's germline CDR1 is SEHNR and CDR2 FQNEAQ (reference sequence). V lost 1 base to trimming and J lost 1 base, with 4 bases between them. CDR3 DNA: TGTGCCAGCAGCTTAGAAGCGAACACTGAAGCTTTCTTT. Translating it yields CASSLEANTEAFF.

The gene calls are TRBV30 and TRBJ1-5; 9 positions agree with TRBD1. Unmatched junction bases numbered 7, after V lost 4 bases and J lost 9 bases. The germline gives CDR1 GTSNPN, CDR2 SVGIG (reference sequence). This CDR3 has 13 residues. CDR3 sequence (DNA): TGTGCCTGGACGGGTATGGGACAGGGGCCCCAGCATTTT. It codes for CAWTGMGQGPQHF.

This chain connects TRBV5-1 to TRBJ2-1; tentative D call: TRBD1 (5 bases). The ends were cut back, 0 bases at V and 3 bases at J, with 13 bases in the middle. This CDR3 has 16 residues. Germline V CDR1 and CDR2: SGHRS, YFSETQ. The CDR3, as DNA: TGCGCCAGCAGCTTGGGGATAGGGGCCCTCTACAATGAGCAGTTCTTC. Amino acids: CASSLGIGALYNEQFF.